This entry lists 23 T cell receptor beta chains sequenced from one sample in a study of human T cells and chemical hapten exposure. A single record per CDR3 protein comes from TCRdb applying MiXCR to the 5' RACE reads. The repertoire includes about 81,000 distinct CDR3 sequences, 15% of them detected once, and approximately 6.2% sits in the top ten. It was from unfractionated whole blood that total RNA was extracted. Receptor source: a female donor in good health.

The V and J genes are TRBV7-9 and TRBJ1-6; TRBD1 aligns across 8 bases. The CDR3 sequence is 16 residues long. V gave up 5 bases and J gave up 4 bases; unmatched junction bases: 7. Looked up from germline, CDR1 is SEHNR and CDR2 is FQNEAQ (reference sequence). The CDR3 nucleotides are TGTGCCAGCAGCCCTCCGGGACAGGATTATAATTCACCCCTCCACTTT. Protein: CASSPPGQDYNSPLHF. The full variable domain, rest sourced from reference TRBV7-9 and TRBJ1-6, is DTGVSQNPRHKITKRGQNVTFRCDPISEHNRLYWYRQTLGQGPEFLTYFQNEAQLEKSRLLSDRFSAERPKGSFSTLEIQRTEQGDSAMYLCASSPPGQDYNSPLHFGNGTRLTVT.

This chain uses TRBV7-2 with TRBJ1-3; D call uncertain. The CDR3 sequence is 15 residues long. The germline V gene encodes CDR1 SGHTA and CDR2 FQGNSA. V was trimmed by 5 bases and J by 0 bases, leaving 11 bases between them. The CDR3 bases are TGTGCCAGCAGCGGGCTGGCGTCCTCTGGAAACACCATATATTTT. As protein: CASSGLASSGNTIYF.

This chain joins TRBV2 and TRBJ1-6; D not certain. The CDR3 consists of 13 residues. Per germline, CDR1 SNHLY and CDR2 FYNNEI. Between the trimmed V and J ends, which lost 1 base and 7 bases, there was a span of 5 bases. DNA for the CDR3: TGTGCCAGCAGTGAAGAAAGGAATTCACCCCTCCACTTT. As protein: CASSEERNSPLHF.

This rearrangement joins TRBV18 to TRBJ1-1; TRBD1 might be the D (5 bases). CDR1 and CDR2 from the germline V gene are KGHSH and LQKENI. CDR3 size: 15 residues. Trimming took 3 bases from V and 3 from J, leaving 14 bases between them. CDR3: CASSPWQGVDTEAFF. The CDR3 region has the DNA TGTGCCAGCTCACCGTGGCAGGGAGTTGACACTGAAGCTTTCTTT. Variable domain in full (rest from reference TRBV18 and TRBJ1-1): NAGVMQNPRHLVRRRGQEARLRCSPMKGHSHVYWYRQLPEEGLKFMVYLQKENIIDESGMPKERFSAEFPKEGPSILRIQQVVRGDSAAYFCASSPWQGVDTEAFFGQGTRLTVV.

The J gene is TRBJ2-3, the V gene TRBV9; TRBD1 agrees at 9 bases. V shed 4 bases, J shed 3 bases, and the junction held 12 bases outside the gene matches. CDR3 length: 17 amino acids. Germline-derived CDR1 and CDR2 are SGDLS and YYNGEE. This CDR3 is CASSHSVMTGGTDTQYF. Here the CDR3 DNA reads TGTGCCAGCAGCCACAGTGTGATGACAGGGGGTACAGATACGCAGTATTTT.

The chain joins TRBV27 to TRBJ2-1; 10 nucleotides align to TRBD1. Losses at the gene ends were 8 bases for V and 9 bases for J; bases not matched to a gene: 13. This CDR3 comprises 15 residues. Germline CDR1 MNHEY, CDR2 SMNVEV (reference sequence). As DNA, the CDR3 is TGTGCCAGCCCACCAGGGGACAGGGGACACAGTGAGCAGTTCTTC. It translates to CASPPGDRGHSEQFF.

This clonotype was found a few times. The chain uses TRBV7-2 and TRBJ2-3; D unresolved. Trimming stripped 4 bases from V and 6 bases from J, with 14 bases between. CDR3 size: 14 residues. Germline CDR1 reads SGHTA; CDR2 reads FQGNSA. This CDR3 reads CASSSPPRRDTQYF. Here the CDR3 DNA reads TGTGCCAGCAGCTCACCCCCACGGCGGGATACGCAGTATTTT.

The chain carries TRBV5-6 and TRBJ2-1, with D tentatively TRBD2 (5 bases). CDR1 SGHDT and CDR2 YYEEEE come from the germline V gene. The CDR3 runs 13 residues. The V end was cut by 6 bases, the J end by 10 bases, with 17 bases between. CDR3 amino acids: CASTRWELWEQFF. The CDR3 DNA sequence: TGTGCCAGCACCCGGTGGGAGCTTTGGGAGCAGTTCTTC. Using reference TRBV5-6 and TRBJ2-1 for the parts outside the CDR3, the full variable domain is DAGVTQSPTHLIKTRGQQVTLRCSPKSGHDTVSWYQQALGQGPQFIFQYYEEEERQRGNFPDRFSGHQFPNYSSELNVNALLLGDSALYLCASTRWELWEQFFGPGTRLTVL.

The table lists this clonotype with a few counts. This chain joins TRBV28 and TRBJ1-2; D remains ambiguous. Between the trimmed V and J ends, which lost 4 bases and 5 bases, there was a span of 14 bases. This CDR3 has 14 amino acids. Germline CDR1 MDHEN, CDR2 SYDVKM. Written as DNA, the CDR3 is TGTGCCAGCAGTTCCTCTCCGGGATCTTATGGCTACACCTTC. Its protein is CASSSSPGSYGYTF.

A few counts support this clonotype. The rearrangement uses TRBV5-1 and TRBJ1-1; the D is unclear. CDR3 length: 15 residues. Germline V lookup: CDR1 SGHRS, CDR2 YFSETQ. V dropped 4 bases and J dropped 0 bases, with 13 bases sitting between them. The CDR3 is CASSQNLGLNTEAFF. The DNA for the CDR3 is TGCGCCAGCAGCCAGAACCTAGGACTGAACACTGAAGCTTTCTTT.

This chain joins TRBV20-1 and TRBJ2-4, with 10 bases lining up with TRBD2. Germline V gene data show CDR1 as DFQATT and CDR2 as SNEGSKA (reference sequence). The CDR3 has 15 residues. V lost 1 base, J lost 9 bases, and 9 bases stayed unmatched. CDR3 in amino acids: CSARVERGGLGIQYF. The CDR3 DNA reads TGCAGTGCTAGAGTGGAGCGGGGGGGCCTTGGCATTCAGTACTTC.

J is TRBJ1-1 and V is TRBV6-1; the D is unclear. Germline V gene sequence: CDR1 MNHNS, CDR2 SASEGT. Deletions cut 2 bases from V and 6 bases from J, with 13 bases between. The CDR3 has 14 amino acids. In DNA, the CDR3 is TGTGCCAGCAGTGAATTGTCGGCGACGGCTGAAGCTTTCTTT. As protein: CASSELSATAEAFF.

The V and J genes are TRBV12-3 or TRBV12-4 and TRBJ2-1, with 13 bases aligning to TRBD2. V lost 8 bases and J lost 14; bases outside the gene matches: 15. The CDR3 sequence is 15 residues long. The CDR3 protein is CASGGGTSGGGGKFF. CDR3 DNA: TGTGCCAGCGGAGGGGGAACTAGCGGGGGGGGCGGAAAGTTCTTC.

The chain joins TRBV7-9 to TRBJ1-1; possible D gene TRBD1, 6 bases. The CDR3 contains 14 residues. Trimming stripped 1 base from V and 7 bases from J, with 13 bases between. Looked up from germline, CDR1 is SEHNR and CDR2 is FQNEAQ (reference sequence). CDR3 loop: CASSLDRVNIEAFF. CDR3 sequence (DNA): TGTGCCAGCAGCTTAGACAGGGTGAATATTGAAGCTTTCTTT. The full variable domain, with the rest looked up from reference TRBV7-9 and TRBJ1-1, is DTGVSQNPRHKITKRGQNVTFRCDPISEHNRLYWYRQTLGQGPEFLTYFQNEAQLEKSRLLSDRFSAERPKGSFSTLEIQRTEQGDSAMYLCASSLDRVNIEAFFGQGTRLTVV.

This clonotype was detected many times. The chain employs TRBV6-2 or TRBV6-3 and TRBJ1-2, with a tentative D call TRBD1 (5 bases). V was pared by 4 bases and J by 4 bases, with 19 bases between. Germline-derived CDR1 and CDR2 are MNHEY and SVGEGT. CDR3 size: 16 residues. The CDR3 nucleotides are TGTGCCAGCAGTTCCCAGGGCAGGGCGAATATCTATGGCTACACCTTC. Its translation is CASSSQGRANIYGYTF.

This clonotype was seen ten or more times. V is TRBV29-1 and J is TRBJ1-1; maybe TRBD1 (5 bases). V lost 5 bases, J lost 4 bases, and 17 bases lay in between. There are 14 residues in the CDR3. The germline CDR1 and CDR2 sequences are SQVTM and ANQGSEA. As DNA, the CDR3 is TGCAGCGTTCGTTGGGGGAAGTGGGGCACTGAAGCTTTCTTT. Translation gives CSVRWGKWGTEAFF.

This clonotype occurred a few times. This rearrangement joins TRBV7-2 to TRBJ2-7, with 9 nucleotides matching TRBD1. Germline V gives CDR1 SGHTA, CDR2 FQGNSA. The CDR3 spans 15 residues. V dropped 1 base and J dropped 5; count of bases not matched to a gene: 6. The CDR3 sequence is CASSLVGTGSHEQYF. CDR3 coding DNA: TGTGCCAGCAGCTTAGTAGGGACAGGGTCGCACGAGCAGTACTTC.

This chain connects TRBV3-1 to TRBJ2-3; 8 bases line up with TRBD2. CDR3 length: 16 residues. J gave up 7 bases and V 2 bases, and 11 bases lay outside the gene matches. Per the germline V gene, CDR1 is LGHDT and CDR2 is YNNKEL (reference sequence). Here the CDR3 DNA reads TGTGCCAGCAGCCAATTCCGAAGCGGGGGCGGAAATACGCAGTATTTT. Protein sequence: CASSQFRSGGGNTQYF.

This clonotype has more than one count but fewer than ten. The chain carries TRBV18 and TRBJ1-1; 8 bases agree with TRBD1. J was trimmed by 0 bases and V by 6 bases; bases with no gene match: 9. Germline CDR1 reads KGHSH; CDR2 reads LQKENI. CDR3 length: 16 amino acids. The CDR3 bases are TGTGCCAGCTCGAATGCCGGGACAGGTGTGAACACTGAAGCTTTCTTT. Its translation is CASSNAGTGVNTEAFF.

The chain has TRBV6-4 and TRBJ2-3, with 10 bases fitting TRBD2. The CDR3 sequence is 14 residues long. The germline V gene encodes CDR1 MRHNA and CDR2 SNTAGT. The ends lost 11 bases at V and 1 base at J; junction bases unmatched: 6. CDR3 protein: CARGLAVGTDTQYF. DNA for the CDR3: TGTGCCCGCGGACTAGCGGTGGGCACAGATACGCAGTATTTT.

A remark on this clonotype: The germline gene is not matched at one end of the junction; a read error may be the cause. The chain recombines TRBV7-9 with TRBJ1-1; possibly TRBD1 for D (5 bases). Germline loops: CDR1 SEHNR, CDR2 FQNEAQ (reference sequence). The CDR3 totals 13 residues. CDR3 protein: CASSWGGDTVAFF. CDR3 nucleotide sequence: TGTGCCAGCAGCTGGGGGGGAGACACTGTAGCTTTCTTT.

This clonotype was counted many times. The J gene is TRBJ2-4, the V gene TRBV30, with D perhaps assigned TRBD1 or TRBD2 (5 bases each). The CDR3 sequence is 15 residues long. Trimming removed 2 bases from V and 0 bases from J, with 11 bases in between. Germline lookup yields CDR1 GTSNPN and CDR2 SVGIG (reference sequence). The chain's CDR3 is CAWSPTGTAKNIQYF. In DNA, the CDR3 is TGTGCCTGGAGTCCTACCGGGACAGCCAAAAACATTCAGTACTTC.

The chain combines TRBV29-1 with TRBJ2-3, with D possibly TRBD2 on 5 matching bases. CDR3 length equals 13 residues. CDR1 SQVTM and CDR2 ANQGSEA come from the germline V gene. Trimming left V 3 bases short and J 0 bases short, with 7 bases between. DNA for the CDR3: TGCAGCGTTGATGAGGGTAGCACAGATACGCAGTATTTT. Translating it yields CSVDEGSTDTQYF.